This T cell receptor (beta chain) is drawn from a study of response to subunit inactivated influenza vaccine. Study-wide results and limits: Authors suggested that a seasonal influenza vaccination recruits few new T cells each time.

TCRdb reanalysed the RT-PCR reads using MiXCR and keeps one entry per CDR3 protein. The sample carries more than 700,000 distinct CDR3 sequences, approximately 21% recorded once. V was pared by 0 bases and J by 3 bases, with 15 bases between. The germline V gene has CDR1 LGHDT and CDR2 YNNKEL (reference sequence). This CDR3 has 16 amino acids. Turning to this clonotype: What it binds is not known.

V is TRBV3-1 and J is TRBJ2-7; no reliable D call. The sample here was PBMCs from blood, taken 4 to 6 days after vaccination. The clonotype originates from a man aged 50-60 years who received an inactivated influenza vaccine. The CDR3, as DNA: TGTGCCAGCAGCCAAGATGTCAGAGTAACATTCTACGAGCAGTACTTC. This encodes CASSQDVRVTFYEQYF.